Listed below are T cell receptor beta chains from one sample, sequenced in a study of OX40 agonist ivuxolimab in advanced cancers. Generated by immunoSEQ multiplex PCR, the TCRdb table keeps only in-frame clones and is missing some. Of approximately 100,000 clones in the sample, roughly 88% were seen once. Sequencing used CD4+ or CD8+ T cells sorted from blood, obtained in a trial of the OX40 agonist ivuxolimab. These receptors were obtained from an adult with an advanced solid tumor such as melanoma, head and neck, liver or kidney cancer. Both conserved end residues are part of each CDR3. The D gene is left open where the match is weak. A clone size is listed for some rows: how often the clone was seen (once, few, many), or a class if it is expanded.

clone_size j_call d_call v_call cdr3_aa cdr3_nt
NA TRBJ2-7 TRBD2 TRBV9 CASSPGGEGLATQRAFYEQYF TGTGCCAGCAGCCCAGGGGGTGAAGGACTAGCGACCCAAAGGGCGTTCTACGAGCAGTACTTC
NA TRBJ2-7 TRBD2 TRBV18 CASREGRPPYEQYF TGTGCCAGCAGGGAGGGGAGGCCCCCCTACGAGCAGTACTTC
NA TRBJ2-5 TRBD2 TRBV19 CASSISPSGSEETQYF TGTGCCAGTAGTATATCCCCTAGCGGGAGCGAAGAGACCCAGTACTTC
NA TRBJ2-7 TRBD2 TRBV25-1 CASSGGLAGAYEQYF TGTGCCAGCAGTGGGGGACTAGCGGGAGCCTACGAGCAGTACTTC
NA TRBJ1-1 NA TRBV9 CASTLGGGGDTEAFF TGTGCCAGCACTCTCGGGGGAGGCGGTGACACTGAAGCTTTCTTT
NA TRBJ2-3 NA TRBV28 CASSRSQGLGAIGDTQYF TGTGCCAGCAGTCGCTCACAGGGATTGGGAGCAATAGGGGATACGCAGTATTTT
NA TRBJ2-3 TRBD2 TRBV7-2 CASSPFKTSGESTDTQYF TGTGCCAGCAGCCCCTTCAAGACTAGCGGGGAAAGCACAGATACGCAGTATTTT
once TRBJ2-5 NA TRBV19 CASSIGGEIETQYF TGTGCCAGTAGTATCGGGGGAGAGATCGAGACCCAGTACTTC
NA TRBJ2-3 NA TRBV11-3 CASSFVTDTQYF TGTGCCAGCAGTTTCGTCACAGATACGCAGTATTTT
NA TRBJ1-2 NA TRBV6-6 CASSSPRKRYGYTF TGTGCCAGCAGTTCCCCTAGGAAGCGCTATGGCTACACCTTC
NA TRBJ2-1 NA TRBV18 CASSPPGPHYNEQFF TGTGCCAGCTCACCTCCGGGACCACACTACAATGAGCAGTTCTTC
NA TRBJ1-2 NA TRBV6-1 CASSENRASYGYTF TGTGCCAGCAGTGAAAACAGGGCCTCTTATGGCTACACCTTC
NA TRBJ2-3 TRBD2 TRBV7-6 CASSLGQAGGTDTQYF TGTGCCAGCAGCCTGGGCCAAGCGGGGGGCACAGATACGCAGTATTTT
NA TRBJ2-3 TRBD2 TRBV5-4 CASSRGTSGLTDTQYF TGTGCCAGCAGCCGCGGGACTAGCGGACTCACAGATACGCAGTATTTT
NA TRBJ2-5 TRBD1 TRBV30 CAWNTQGGQETQYF TGTGCCTGGAACACACAGGGGGGACAAGAGACCCAGTACTTC
NA TRBJ2-7 TRBD1 TRBV13 CASSHRQGENYEQYF TGTGCCAGCAGCCATAGACAGGGGGAGAACTACGAGCAGTACTTC
NA TRBJ1-1 NA TRBV5-8 CASSGRWNTEAFF TGTGCCAGCAGCGGCAGATGGAACACTGAAGCTTTCTTT
few TRBJ1-2 NA TRBV5-4 CASSLDIYGYTF TGTGCCAGCAGCTTGGACATATATGGCTACACCTTC
NA TRBJ2-6 TRBD2 TRBV4-1 CASSQGEGLFDSGANVLTF TGCGCCAGCAGCCAAGGGGAGGGGTTATTCGACTCTGGGGCCAACGTCCTGACTTTC
NA TRBJ1-1 NA TRBV7-9 CASSFRQSTEAFF TGTGCCAGCAGCTTCCGACAGTCCACTGAAGCTTTCTTT
NA TRBJ2-7 TRBD2 TRBV15 CATSRDYTSGRNEQYF TGTGCCACCAGCAGAGATTACACTAGCGGGAGGAACGAGCAGTACTTC
NA TRBJ2-1 TRBD2 TRBV30 CAWKVLAGVPLAEQFF TGTGCCTGGAAGGTCTTAGCGGGAGTGCCTTTGGCTGAGCAGTTCTTC
NA TRBJ2-1 TRBD2 TRBV5-1 CASSSTSGSLWRNEQFF TGCGCCAGCAGCTCGACTAGCGGGAGCCTTTGGAGGAATGAGCAGTTCTTC
NA TRBJ2-3 TRBD2 TRBV12-5 CASESVVLGRAATSTDTQYF TGTGCTAGTGAATCGGTTGTATTGGGGAGGGCCGCAACTAGCACAGATACGCAGTATTTT
NA TRBJ2-3 NA TRBV9 CASSVGSTDTQYF TGTGCCAGCAGCGTGGGTTCCACAGATACGCAGTATTTT
once TRBJ1-5 NA TRBV19 CASSAGLRSGNQPQHF TGTGCCAGTAGTGCGGGACTGCGCTCGGGCAATCAGCCCCAGCATTTT
NA TRBJ1-2 NA TRBV5-1 CASSQSNYGYTF TGCGCCAGCAGCCAGAGTAACTATGGCTACACCTTC
NA TRBJ2-3 NA TRBV6-1 CASSEIGVGTDTQYF TGTGCCAGCAGTGAAATAGGGGTAGGCACAGATACGCAGTATTTT
NA TRBJ1-4 TRBD1 TRBV2 CASSPTGGIGKLFF TGTGCCAGCAGCCCGACAGGGGGGATAGGAAAACTGTTTTTT